The 24 T cell receptor beta chains below come from one sample, sequenced in a study of Ad26.COV2.S vaccination and SARS-CoV-2 variants. Regarding treatment: over 15 received Ad26.COV2.S at low or high dose, single or two shots; 5 received placebo; per-sample allocation not given. It was on day 63 after the first vaccine or placebo injection that samples were taken. Produced via immunoSEQ multiplex PCR; TCRdb's table is partial and in-frame only. The repertoire holds approximately 340,000 clones, with 70% to 90% as singletons. Sample: peripheral blood, taken in a trial of Ad26.COV2.S vaccine versus placebo. These receptors all stem from a person aged 18-60 years who received the Ad26.COV2.S COVID-19 vaccine or a placebo.

The V call is TRBV5-1, the J call TRBJ2-5, with D unresolved. The CDR3 sequence is 13 residues long. The germline gives CDR1 SGHRS, CDR2 YFSETQ. Trimming took 0 bases from V and 3 from J, leaving 6 bases between them. CDR3 in amino acids: CASSLGVKETQYF. For the CDR3, the DNA is TGCGCCAGCAGCTTGGGTGTGAAAGAGACCCAGTACTTC.

The chain joins TRBV5-5 to TRBJ1-5; D remains unclear. Between the trimmed V and J ends, which lost 5 bases and 4 bases, there was a span of 13 bases. The CDR3 covers 14 residues. The germline CDR1 and CDR2 sequences are SGHKS and YYEKEE (reference sequence). In DNA, the CDR3 is TGTGCCAGCAGTCTTGGCCGGGCTAATCAGCCCCAGCATTTT. Amino acid sequence: CASSLGRANQPQHF.

Here the CDR3 reads CAASGAGDEQFF. CDR3 in DNA: TGTGCCGCAAGTGGGGCGGGGGATGAGCAGTTCTTC. The V call is TRBV27, the J call TRBJ2-1; TRBD2 matches at 7 bases. Per germline, CDR1 MNHEY and CDR2 SMNVEV (reference sequence). The CDR3 sequence is 12 residues long. J was trimmed by 8 bases and V by 11 bases; bases with no gene match: 9.

This sequence joins TRBV3-1 (or the pseudogene TRBV3-2) and TRBJ1-5; 7 bases agree with TRBD1. Germline V gene data show CDR1 as LGHDT and CDR2 as YNNKEL (reference sequence). With 1 base clipped from V and 2 bases from J, the junction kept 2 bases outside the gene matches. The length of the CDR3 is 15 residues. In DNA form, the CDR3 reads TGTGCCAGCAGCCAAGGCACAGGGGGCAATCAGCCCCAGCATTTT. It specifies CASSQGTGGNQPQHF.

There are a few counts of this clone. The chain employs TRBV18 and TRBJ1-6; D unresolved. Germline values: CDR1 KGHSH, CDR2 LQKENI. The CDR3 has 14 residues. Trimming took off 1 base at V and 13 bases at J, with 14 bases between the two ends. This CDR3 reads CASSPRSSNPPLHF. DNA of the CDR3: TGTGCCAGCTCACCACGTTCTTCCAATCCGCCCCTCCACTTT. Full variable domain (rest looked up from reference TRBV18 and TRBJ1-6): NAGVMQNPRHLVRRRGQEARLRCSPMKGHSHVYWYRQLPEEGLKFMVYLQKENIIDESGMPKERFSAEFPKEGPSILRIQQVVRGDSAAYFCASSPRSSNPPLHFGNGTRLTVT.

On this clone: The junction differs from germline at one of its ends, possibly a read error. The chain is built from TRBV7-7 and TRBJ1-5; 8 bases map to TRBD1. In germline, CDR1 is SSHAT, CDR2 FNYEAQ (reference sequence). The CDR3 is 22 amino acids. The CDR3 region is CASSLGSRHNRGTLCSNQPQHF. Here the CDR3 DNA reads TGTGCTAGCAGCTTAGGGTCCCGTCACAACAGGGGGACACTGTGTAGCAATCAGCCCCAGCATTTT.

The rearrangement joins TRBV7-2 to TRBJ2-1, with 11 bases that match TRBD2. The CDR3 loop spans 18 amino acids. Germline V gene data show CDR1 as SGHTA and CDR2 as FQGNSA. V lost 5 bases to trimming and J lost 1 base; unmatched junction nucleotides: 10. Written as DNA, the CDR3 is TGTGCCAGCAGCACGTTAGCGGGAGGGCCTAGGTCCTACAATGAGCAGTTCTTC. It encodes CASSTLAGGPRSYNEQFF.

The chain joins TRBV7-2 to TRBJ1-4; 10 nucleotides match TRBD1. Losses at the gene ends were 5 bases for V and 8 bases for J; bases not matched to a gene: 8. The CDR3 length is 15 residues. Germline CDR1 SGHTA, CDR2 FQGNSA. The CDR3, as DNA: TGTGCCAGCAGCAGACAGGGGGCGGTTAGGGAAAAACTGTTTTTT. This codes for CASSRQGAVREKLFF.

This clone was seen more than once but under ten times. This chain uses TRBV5-1 with TRBJ1-5; D is perhaps TRBD1 (6 bases). Germline values: CDR1 SGHRS, CDR2 YFSETQ. The CDR3 runs 14 residues. V lost 4 bases and J 5 bases, leaving 13 bases between the germline ends. This CDR3 is CASSPDSSYQPQHF. CDR3 nucleotide sequence: TGCGCCAGCAGCCCGGACAGTTCCTATCAGCCCCAGCATTTT.

The chain links TRBV11-2 to TRBJ2-7; D unclear. The CDR3 extends over 13 amino acids. CDR1 is SGHAT, CDR2 FQNNGV, per germline. The germline V and J ends were trimmed by 5 bases and 1 base, with 9 bases remaining between them. CDR3 sequence reads: CASSHRRSYEQYF. The CDR3 DNA is TGTGCCAGCAGCCATCGTAGGTCCTACGAGCAGTACTTC.

This sequence joins TRBV7-9 and TRBJ2-7, with 12 bases fitting TRBD2. Germline V gene lookup returns CDR1 SEHNR and CDR2 FQNEAQ (reference sequence). V was pared by 6 bases and J by 0 bases, with 6 bases of the junction left unmatched. The CDR3 is 16 amino acids. In DNA form, the CDR3 reads TGTGCCAGCAGAGATGGACTAGCGGGAACCTCCTACGAGCAGTACTTC. Translating gives CASRDGLAGTSYEQYF. Supplemented by reference TRBV7-9 and TRBJ2-7, the full variable domain reads DTGVSQNPRHKITKRGQNVTFRCDPISEHNRLYWYRQTLGQGPEFLTYFQNEAQLEKSRLLSDRFSAERPKGSFSTLEIQRTEQGDSAMYLCASRDGLAGTSYEQYFGPGTRLTVT.

This chain links TRBV9 with TRBJ1-2; 10 nucleotides align to TRBD1. The germline CDR1 and CDR2 sequences are SGDLS and YYNGEE. The V segment lost 4 bases and the J segment 2 bases; nucleotides outside the gene matches: 2. This CDR3 spans 14 amino acids. Here the CDR3 DNA reads TGTGCCAGCAGCCGGGACAGGGGAAACTATGGCTACACCTTC. Encoded protein: CASSRDRGNYGYTF.

The chain has TRBV10-3 and TRBJ1-1, with D perhaps TRBD1 (6 bases). The CDR3 spans 14 residues. Germline CDR1 is ENHRY and CDR2 is SYGVKD. With 4 bases removed from V and 0 bases from J, the gap between germline ends came to 9 bases. The chain's CDR3 is CAISAGAVNTEAFF. The CDR3 DNA is TGTGCCATCAGTGCAGGGGCGGTGAACACTGAAGCTTTCTTT.

The V call is TRBV28, the J call TRBJ2-3, with 7 bases fitting TRBD2. Germline-derived CDR1 and CDR2 are MDHEN and SYDVKM. The CDR3 totals 12 residues. V gave up 3 bases and J gave up 11 bases; unmatched junction bases: 5. The CDR3 DNA reads TGTGCCAGCAGTTTTTTGGGGGGGTTGCAGTATTTT. Encoded protein: CASSFLGGLQYF.

V and J are TRBV19 and TRBJ2-5; TRBD2 matches 7 bases. There are 19 residues in the CDR3. The junction had 23 bases not matched to a gene; V was cut back by 5 bases and J by 5 bases. From germline, CDR1 is LNHDA and CDR2 SQIVND (reference sequence). The CDR3 DNA is TGTGCCAGTAGTCCAAGACTAGCTTTGAGTATGTTGAAGGCGGAGACCCAGTACTTC. Translation gives CASSPRLALSMLKAETQYF.

The chain couples TRBV5-8 to TRBJ2-3; D possibly corresponds to TRBD1 (5 bases). From germline, CDR1 is SGHTS and CDR2 YDEGEE. V gave up 0 bases and J gave up 2 bases, with 7 bases separating them. The CDR3 contains 14 residues. The CDR3 DNA follows: TGTGCCAGCAGCTTGGACAGGTCCACAGATACGCAGTATTTT. This encodes CASSLDRSTDTQYF.

The chain combines TRBV30 with TRBJ2-3; TRBD2 agrees at 10 bases. V was clipped by 1 base and J by 3 bases; unmatched bases: 4. This CDR3 is built from 15 residues. Germline loops: CDR1 GTSNPN, CDR2 SVGIG (reference sequence). CDR3 DNA sequence: TGTGCCTGGAGTGGGATAGCGGGGGGAACAGATACGCAGTATTTT. This encodes CAWSGIAGGTDTQYF.

This clone turned up a few times. V usage is TRBV10-1 and J usage is TRBJ1-1; D is unclear. The CDR3 extends over 13 amino acids. V gave up 2 bases and J gave up 0 bases, with 4 bases separating them. The V gene's germline CDR1 is WNHNN and CDR2 SYGVQD (reference sequence). CDR3 nucleotide sequence: TGCGCCAGCAGTGAGAATCTGAACACTGAAGCTTTCTTT. Translated, it gives CASSENLNTEAFF.

This clone was recorded only once. A read error may explain this, as a much larger clone is one base away. V gene TRBV27 combines with J gene TRBJ1-6; D is unresolved. The CDR3 loop spans 14 amino acids. V dropped 4 bases and J dropped 0 bases, with 4 bases sitting between them. In germline, CDR1 is MNHEY, CDR2 SMNVEV (reference sequence). The CDR3 DNA is TGTGCCAGCAGTTCGAGCTCCTATAATTCACCCCTCCACTTT. It codes for CASSSSSYNSPLHF.

This clone appeared many times. The chain couples TRBV3-1 (or the pseudogene TRBV3-2) to TRBJ2-7; D not certain. The CDR3 consists of 15 residues. Trimming pared 1 base from V and 6 bases from J, leaving 16 bases between. Germline V gene sequence: CDR1 LGHDT, CDR2 YNNKEL (reference sequence). The CDR3 sequence: CASSQAVLSIGEQYF. CDR3 sequence (DNA): TGTGCCAGCAGCCAAGCGGTCCTGTCAATCGGCGAGCAGTACTTC.

This sequence joins TRBV6-5 and TRBJ2-1; D ambiguous. Trimming removed 2 bases at V and 6 bases at J, with 11 bases between. Germline V gene data show CDR1 as MNHEY and CDR2 as SVGAGI. CDR3 size: 14 residues. The CDR3 DNA follows: TGTGCCAGCAGTTACGACGGGTTAGGCAATGAGCAGTTCTTC. It codes for CASSYDGLGNEQFF.

The gene calls are TRBV7-2 and TRBJ2-2; the D is unclear. Trimming removed 5 bases from V and 7 bases from J, with 8 bases in between. Per germline, CDR1 SGHTA and CDR2 FQGNSA. The CDR3 has 12 residues. CDR3 nucleotide sequence: TGTGCCAGCAGCCTAAAGGTCGGGGAGCTGTTTTTT. Translated, it gives CASSLKVGELFF.

Regarding this clone: Other DNA sequences of this sample code for an identical CDR3. The gene calls are TRBV5-6 and TRBJ2-7, with unresolved D. The germline CDR1 and CDR2 sequences are SGHDT and YYEEEE. The CDR3 spans 10 residues. V was clipped by 3 bases and J by 2 bases, with 0 bases between them. The CDR3 protein is CASSSYEQYF. The CDR3 coding sequence is TGTGCCAGCAGCTCCTACGAGCAGTACTTC.

The chain couples TRBV12-3 or TRBV12-4 to TRBJ1-1; D possibly corresponds to TRBD1 (5 bases). The CDR3 runs 13 residues. Trimming stripped 6 bases from V and 1 base from J, with 9 bases between. CDR3 nucleotide sequence: TGTGCCAGCAGCTCGACAGAGAACACTGAAGCTTTCTTT. This encodes CASSSTENTEAFF.